The subject of this entry is one T cell receptor beta chain. Sequencing used immunoSEQ multiplex PCR; TCRdb keeps in-frame clones, though not all of them. This table holds about 53,000 clones, about 90% found once. This entry comes from a study of T cell changes during pregnancy in multiple sclerosis. CDR3 length: 16 residues. Trimming cost V 2 bases and J 3 bases, with 18 bases left between them. CDR1 is SGHDT and CDR2 is YYEEEE in the germline V gene. This clonotype originated in a female donor with multiple sclerosis, enrolled in a pregnancy study. V gene TRBV5-6 combines with J gene TRBJ2-7, with D maybe TRBD1 (5 bases). The starting material was CD4+ T cells from peripheral blood mononuclear cells, obtained in the third trimester of pregnancy. The CDR3 DNA follows: TGTGCCAGCAGCTTAGGGGTACGTCCCGCGTACTACGAGCAGTACTTC. It yields the protein CASSLGVRPAYYEQYF. The full variable domain, its missing parts supplied by reference TRBV5-6 and TRBJ2-7, is DAGVTQSPTHLIKTRGQQVTLRCSPKSGHDTVSWYQQALGQGPQFIFQYYEEEERQRGNFPDRFSGHQFPNYSSELNVNALLLGDSALYLCASSLGVRPAYYEQYFGPGTRLTVT.